This TCR beta chain appears in the sequencing data of a study of blood T cell repertoires in COVID-19. Study overall: The United States, Italy and Spain were the sources of the acute and convalescent COVID-19 samples.

CDR3 length: 15 residues. V was clipped by 0 bases and J by 5 bases, with 13 bases between them. From germline, CDR1 is KGHSH and CDR2 LQKENI. In the study's own analysis: Nucleated cell counts were estimated from reference gene primer amplification. Only in-frame clones appear in the TCRdb table, and some are missing; sequencing was by immunoSEQ multiplex PCR. The D gene and trimming were derived from the DNA, and the V and J assignments and clone size from that table. The table shows 150,000 to 190,000 clones, with about 85% occurring only once. This sequence joins TRBV18 and TRBJ2-5; no reliable D call. Sequenced: peripheral blood. The clonotype originates from a woman in her sixties or seventies with COVID-19, enrolled during active disease. CDR3 protein: CASSPPLSARETQYF. The CDR3 coding sequence is TGTGCCAGCTCACCACCTCTGTCGGCGCGGGAGACCCAGTACTTC.